This T cell receptor (beta chain) derives from a study of technical replicates of blood from four donors. This CDR3 is built from 15 residues. The J segment lost 2 bases and the V segment lost 4 bases, leaving 3 bases of the junction unmatched. The germline V gene has CDR1 SGHNT and CDR2 YYREEE (reference sequence). TCRdb's table, derived via immunoSEQ multiplex PCR, lists solely in-frame clones and lacks some. The sample lists around 80,000 clones, 85% to 95% occurring once. The clonotype comes from a human donor in good health. The chain couples TRBV5-4 to TRBJ2-7; 13 nucleotides agree with TRBD2. Sequencing was done on a sample of T cells isolated from PBMCs. CDR3 sequence reads: CASSLTSGRTYEQYF. The DNA for the CDR3 is TGTGCCAGCAGCCTGACTAGCGGGAGGACCTACGAGCAGTACTTC.